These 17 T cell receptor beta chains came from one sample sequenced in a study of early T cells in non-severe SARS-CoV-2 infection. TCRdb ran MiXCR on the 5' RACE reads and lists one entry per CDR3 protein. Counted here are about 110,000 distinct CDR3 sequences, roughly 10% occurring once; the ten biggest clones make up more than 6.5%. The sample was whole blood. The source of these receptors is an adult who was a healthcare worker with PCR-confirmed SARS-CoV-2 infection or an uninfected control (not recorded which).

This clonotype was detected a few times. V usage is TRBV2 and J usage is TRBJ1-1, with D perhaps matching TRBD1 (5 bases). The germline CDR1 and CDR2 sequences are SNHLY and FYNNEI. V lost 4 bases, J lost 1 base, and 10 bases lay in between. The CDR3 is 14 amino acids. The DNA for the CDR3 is TGTGCCAGCAGTGGCCGGCAGGGGAACACTGAAGCTTTCTTT. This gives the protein CASSGRQGNTEAFF.

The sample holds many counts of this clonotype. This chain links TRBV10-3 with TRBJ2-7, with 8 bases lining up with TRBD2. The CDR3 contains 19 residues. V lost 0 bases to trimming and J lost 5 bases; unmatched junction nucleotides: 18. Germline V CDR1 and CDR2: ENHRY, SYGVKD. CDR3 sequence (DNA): TGTGCCATCAGTGAGTCGATTGTTAGCGGGATTAATGGATTAGACGAGCAGTACTTC. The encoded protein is CAISESIVSGINGLDEQYF.

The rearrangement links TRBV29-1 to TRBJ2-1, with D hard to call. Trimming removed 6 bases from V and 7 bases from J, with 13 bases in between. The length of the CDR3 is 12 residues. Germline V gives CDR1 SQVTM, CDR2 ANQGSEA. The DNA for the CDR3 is TGCAGCGTCCATCGACGAGCTAATGAGCAGTTCTTC. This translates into CSVHRRANEQFF.

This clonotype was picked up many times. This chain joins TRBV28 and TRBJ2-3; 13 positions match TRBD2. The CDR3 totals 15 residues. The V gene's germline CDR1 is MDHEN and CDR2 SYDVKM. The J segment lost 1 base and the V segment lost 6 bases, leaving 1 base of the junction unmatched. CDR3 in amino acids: CASSGLAGGTDTQYF. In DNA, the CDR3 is TGTGCCAGCAGCGGACTAGCGGGAGGCACAGATACGCAGTATTTT.

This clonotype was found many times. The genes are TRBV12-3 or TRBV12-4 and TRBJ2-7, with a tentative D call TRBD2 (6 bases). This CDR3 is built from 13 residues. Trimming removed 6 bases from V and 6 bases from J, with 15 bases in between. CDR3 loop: CASSWVGSGEQYF. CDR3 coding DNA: TGTGCCAGCAGCTGGGTCGGGAGCGGCGAGCAGTACTTC.

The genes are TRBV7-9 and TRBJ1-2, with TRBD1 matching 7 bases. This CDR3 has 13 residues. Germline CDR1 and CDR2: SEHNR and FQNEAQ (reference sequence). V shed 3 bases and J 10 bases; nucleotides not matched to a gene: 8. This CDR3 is CASSFQTGSNYTF. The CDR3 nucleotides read TGTGCCAGCAGCTTTCAGACAGGGTCTAACTACACCTTC.

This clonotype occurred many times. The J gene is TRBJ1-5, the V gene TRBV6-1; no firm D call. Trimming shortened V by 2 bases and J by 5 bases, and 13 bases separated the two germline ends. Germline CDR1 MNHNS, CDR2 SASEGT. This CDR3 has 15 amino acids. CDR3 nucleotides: TGTGCCAGCAGTGAAAACATCTTTAGTGATCAGCCCCAGCATTTT. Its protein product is CASSENIFSDQPQHF.

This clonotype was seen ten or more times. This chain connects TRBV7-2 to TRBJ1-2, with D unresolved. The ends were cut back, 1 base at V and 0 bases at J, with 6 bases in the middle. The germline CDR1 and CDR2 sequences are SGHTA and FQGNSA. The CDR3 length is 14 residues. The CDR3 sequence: CASSLGQSNYGYTF. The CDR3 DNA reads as TGTGCCAGCAGCTTAGGGCAGTCTAACTATGGCTACACCTTC.

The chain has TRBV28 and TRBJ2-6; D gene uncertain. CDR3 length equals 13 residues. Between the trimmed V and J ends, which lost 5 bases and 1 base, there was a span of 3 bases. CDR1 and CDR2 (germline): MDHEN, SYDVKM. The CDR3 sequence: CASSQSGANVLTF. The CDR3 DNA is TGTGCCAGCAGTCAGTCTGGGGCCAACGTCCTGACTTTC. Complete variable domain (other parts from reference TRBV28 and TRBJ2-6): DVKVTQSSRYLVKRTGEKVFLECVQDMDHENMFWYRQDPGLGLRLIYFSYDVKMKEKGDIPEGYSVSREKKERFSLILESASTNQTSMYLCASSQSGANVLTFGAGSRLTVL.

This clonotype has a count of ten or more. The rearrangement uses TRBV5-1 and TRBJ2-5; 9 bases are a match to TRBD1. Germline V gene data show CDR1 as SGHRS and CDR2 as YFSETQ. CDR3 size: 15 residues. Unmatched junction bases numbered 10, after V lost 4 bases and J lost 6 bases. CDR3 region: CASSEGQGGGQTQYF. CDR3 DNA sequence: TGCGCCAGCAGCGAGGGACAGGGAGGAGGTCAGACCCAGTACTTC.

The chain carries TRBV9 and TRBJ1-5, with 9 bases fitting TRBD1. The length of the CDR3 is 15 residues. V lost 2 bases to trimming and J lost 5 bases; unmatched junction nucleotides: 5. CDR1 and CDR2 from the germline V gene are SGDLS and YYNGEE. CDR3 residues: CASSVGTGTYQPQHF. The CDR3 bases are TGTGCCAGCAGCGTGGGGACAGGGACATATCAGCCCCAGCATTTT.

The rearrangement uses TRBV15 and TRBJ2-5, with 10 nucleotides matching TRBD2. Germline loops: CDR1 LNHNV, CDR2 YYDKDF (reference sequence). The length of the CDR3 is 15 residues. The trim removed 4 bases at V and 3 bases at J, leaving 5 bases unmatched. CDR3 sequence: CATSKLLAGEETQYF. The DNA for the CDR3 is TGTGCCACCAGCAAACTTCTAGCGGGAGAAGAGACCCAGTACTTC.

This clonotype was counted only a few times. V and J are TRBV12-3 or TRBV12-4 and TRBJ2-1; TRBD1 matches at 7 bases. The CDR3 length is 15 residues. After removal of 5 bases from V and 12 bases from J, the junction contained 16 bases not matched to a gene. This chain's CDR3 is CASSPQGGPKTLQFF. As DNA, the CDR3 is TGTGCCAGCAGTCCCCAAGGGGGCCCCAAAACACTGCAGTTCTTC.

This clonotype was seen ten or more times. The CDR3 coding sequence is TGTGCCAGCAGTTTACTAGCGGGAGGTCGAGATACGCAGTATTTT. Translated: CASSLLAGGRDTQYF. The chain links TRBV28 to TRBJ2-3, with TRBD2 matching over 11 bases. Germline V CDR1 and CDR2: MDHEN, SYDVKM. The CDR3 is made up of 15 amino acids. The V gene end was trimmed by 2 bases and the J gene end by 5 bases; junction bases not matched to a gene: 3.

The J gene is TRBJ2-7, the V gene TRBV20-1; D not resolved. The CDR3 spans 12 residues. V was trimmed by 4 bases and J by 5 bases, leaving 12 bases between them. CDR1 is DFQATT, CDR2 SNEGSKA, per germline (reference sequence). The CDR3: CSAKDLFHEQYF. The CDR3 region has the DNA TGCAGTGCTAAGGACCTTTTCCACGAGCAGTACTTC.

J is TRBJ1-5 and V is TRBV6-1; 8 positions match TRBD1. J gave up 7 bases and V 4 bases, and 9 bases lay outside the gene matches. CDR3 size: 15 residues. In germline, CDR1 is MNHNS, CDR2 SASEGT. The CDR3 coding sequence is TGTGCCAGCAGTGTCGGGAGGACAGGGAGGCAGCCCCAGCATTTT. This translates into CASSVGRTGRQPQHF.

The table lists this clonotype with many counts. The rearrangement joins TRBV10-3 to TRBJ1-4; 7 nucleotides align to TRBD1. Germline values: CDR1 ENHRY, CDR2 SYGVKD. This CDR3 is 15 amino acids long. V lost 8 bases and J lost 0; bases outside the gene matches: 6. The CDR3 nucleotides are TGTGCCATCGGGACAGAGGGGTCAACTAATGAAAAACTGTTTTTT. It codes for CAIGTEGSTNEKLFF.